These 20 T cell receptor beta chains were all obtained from the same sample, sequenced in a study of post-analysis software for immune sequencing data. Their target antigens are unknown. General study findings and limits: In patients, TRBV5-6, TRBV5-1 and TRBV20-1 belonged to five TRBV segments found more frequently than in controls.

Researchers reported that TCR beta cDNA libraries carried unique molecular identifiers. TCRdb re-analysed the PCR reads in MiXCR, keeping a single row per CDR3 protein. The data show hundreds of thousands of distinct CDR3 sequences, 55% to 60% seen once. The material sequenced was blood. The receptors shown here come from a girl aged 2 to 10 with multiple sclerosis.

This CDR3 is CASSLTLPSTDTQYF. Written as DNA, the CDR3 is TGCGCCAGCAGCTTGACCCTGCCAAGCACAGATACGCAGTATTTT. The chain combines TRBV5-1 with TRBJ2-3; D unclear. Germline assignment: CDR1 SGHRS and CDR2 YFSETQ. CDR3 length: 15 residues. V was cut by 1 base and J by 0 bases, with 9 bases left in between.

The chain employs TRBV12-3 or TRBV12-4 and TRBJ1-5, with 10 bases matching TRBD1. The CDR3 spans 15 residues. With 6 bases clipped from V and 5 bases from J, the junction kept 7 bases outside the gene matches. The CDR3 sequence: CASRPDRGWDQPQHF. The CDR3 nucleotides read TGTGCCAGCAGACCGGACAGGGGGTGGGATCAGCCCCAGCATTTT.

This clonotype came up a few times. This rearrangement joins TRBV6-1 to TRBJ2-1, with 8 bases that match TRBD2. Per germline, CDR1 MNHNS and CDR2 SASEGT. V gave up 1 base and J gave up 5 bases; unmatched junction bases: 7. The CDR3 contains 16 residues. The CDR3 sequence: CASSEGGGPSHNEQFF. CDR3 nucleotides: TGTGCCAGCAGTGAAGGCGGGGGGCCGTCCCACAATGAGCAGTTCTTC.

The chain combines TRBV29-1 with TRBJ2-7; TRBD2 aligns across 9 bases. V lost 4 bases and J lost 0; bases outside the gene matches: 4. CDR1 and CDR2 (germline): SQVTM, ANQGSEA. There are 14 residues in the CDR3. CDR3 DNA sequence: TGCAGCGTTGGCCGACTAGCGGACTCCTACGAGCAGTACTTC. Translation: CSVGRLADSYEQYF.

The V gene is TRBV7-9, the J gene TRBJ2-5; 8 bases fit TRBD1. Germline V lookup: CDR1 SEHNR, CDR2 FQNEAQ (reference sequence). Trimming removed 5 bases from V and 4 bases from J; junction bases left unmatched: 6. This CDR3 is built from 14 residues. The CDR3 loop is CASSPTGGRETQYF. The CDR3 nucleotides are TGTGCCAGCAGCCCAACAGGGGGTCGAGAGACCCAGTACTTC.

V is TRBV29-1 and J is TRBJ1-1; TRBD1 aligns across 11 bases. There are 14 residues in the CDR3. With V trimmed by 1 base and J by 4 bases, 2 bases remained unmatched. Per the germline V gene, CDR1 is SQVTM and CDR2 is ANQGSEA. The CDR3 spells CSVEGGTGGTEAFF. The DNA for the CDR3 is TGCAGCGTTGAAGGCGGGACAGGGGGCACTGAAGCTTTCTTT.

The chain couples TRBV29-1 to TRBJ2-3; D is possibly TRBD2 (6 bases). Trimming took off 6 bases at V and 2 bases at J, with 15 bases between the two ends. The CDR3 is 14 amino acids. CDR1 is SQVTM and CDR2 is ANQGSEA in the germline V gene. CDR3 in DNA: TGCAGCGTAGACCTAGCGCTAGTCACAGATACGCAGTATTTT. Residues: CSVDLALVTDTQYF.

This clonotype came up a few times. The J gene is TRBJ2-7, the V gene TRBV20-1; TRBD2 aligns across 8 bases. The CDR3 is 13 amino acids. Germline V gene data show CDR1 as DFQATT and CDR2 as SNEGSKA (reference sequence). J lost 0 bases, V lost 3 bases, and 1 base had no gene match. CDR3 in DNA: TGCAGTGCTAGCGGGAGGGCCTCCTACGAGCAGTACTTC. It encodes CSASGRASYEQYF.

This clonotype appeared once. The rearrangement links TRBV20-1 to TRBJ1-5; D remains ambiguous. CDR3 length equals 14 residues. The V gene lost 2 bases and the J gene lost 0 bases, with 8 bases spanning the gap. Germline lookup yields CDR1 DFQATT and CDR2 SNEGSKA (reference sequence). CDR3 sequence (DNA): TGCAGTGCTAGACTTCAATATAGCAATCAGCCCCAGCATTTT. Encoded protein: CSARLQYSNQPQHF.

This clonotype was detected only once. The rearrangement links TRBV11-2 to TRBJ2-7; TRBD2 might be the D (5 bases). Deletions cut 5 bases from V and 1 base from J, with 15 bases between. CDR1 SGHAT and CDR2 FQNNGV come from the germline V gene. CDR3 length: 15 residues. The DNA of the CDR3 is TGTGCCAGCAGCAATATCAGAGGGAGTTCCTACGAGCAGTACTTC. It yields the protein CASSNIRGSSYEQYF. The whole variable domain, filled in from reference TRBV11-2 and TRBJ2-7, reads EAGVAQSPRYKIIEKRQSVAFWCNPISGHATLYWYQQILGQGPKLLIQFQNNGVVDDSQLPKDRFSAERLKGVDSTLKIQPAKLEDSAVYLCASSNIRGSSYEQYFGPGTRLTVT.

This clonotype was seen a handful of times. The genes are TRBV30 and TRBJ2-7; D possibly corresponds to TRBD1 (5 bases). V was pared by 4 bases and J by 1 base, with 14 bases between. In germline, CDR1 is GTSNPN, CDR2 SVGIG (reference sequence). The CDR3 is made up of 14 amino acids. The CDR3 here is CAWIAAGRSYEQYF. CDR3 bases: TGTGCCTGGATCGCGGCAGGGCGATCCTACGAGCAGTACTTC.

CDR3 residues: CASSLSRMTSNEQFF. The CDR3 DNA sequence: TGTGCCAGCAGCTTGAGCCGGATGACTAGCAATGAGCAGTTCTTC. This rearrangement joins TRBV5-4 to TRBJ2-1; possibly TRBD2 for D (6 bases). V was shortened by 1 base and J by 6 bases, with 14 bases between the two germline ends. Per germline, CDR1 SGHNT and CDR2 YYREEE (reference sequence). This CDR3 is built from 15 residues.

This clonotype has a handful of counts. The rearrangement joins TRBV6-2 or TRBV6-3 to TRBJ2-1, with D uncertain. The V end was cut by 3 bases, the J end by 6 bases, with 18 bases between. The CDR3 length is 16 residues. CDR1 and CDR2 (germline): MNHEY, SVGEGT. CDR3 nucleotides: TGTGCCAGCAGTTATCTCTCCACCGGAGCCTGCAATGAGCAGTTCTTC. Its protein product is CASSYLSTGACNEQFF.

This clonotype was observed a few times. The chain recombines TRBV10-1 with TRBJ2-3; 12 bases map to TRBD2. Losses at the gene ends were 5 bases for V and 6 bases for J; bases not matched to a gene: 9. The CDR3 consists of 16 residues. Germline loops: CDR1 WNHNN, CDR2 SYGVQD (reference sequence). In DNA form, the CDR3 reads TGCGCCAGCAGTATTAGACTAGCGGGAGAAGGGGATACGCAGTATTTT. Translated, it gives CASSIRLAGEGDTQYF.

This chain joins TRBV29-1 and TRBJ2-5; 9 bases map to TRBD1. Germline assignment: CDR1 SQVTM and CDR2 ANQGSEA. The CDR3 extends over 14 amino acids. V trimming: 3 bases; J trimming: 5 bases; junction bases outside the gene matches: 7. The CDR3 nucleotides are TGCAGCGTTGACCTAGGACAGGGGATGGAGACCCAGTACTTC. Protein: CSVDLGQGMETQYF.

This chain links TRBV9 with TRBJ1-1; D is unclear. The germline V and J ends were trimmed by 0 bases and 3 bases, with 6 bases remaining between them. Germline values: CDR1 SGDLS, CDR2 YYNGEE. There are 13 residues in the CDR3. CDR3 DNA sequence: TGTGCCAGCAGCGTAGGAACCGACACTGAAGCTTTCTTT. Its protein is CASSVGTDTEAFF.

This clonotype was counted ten times or more. The germline gene is not matched at one end of the junction; a read error may be the cause. The rearrangement links TRBV5-1 to TRBJ2-3, with no clear D. CDR3 length: 14 amino acids. Germline CDR1 SGHRS, CDR2 YFSETQ. The CDR3 DNA is TGTGCCAGCAGCCTCCTTGGTAGCACAGATACGCAGTATTTT. Residues: CASSLLGSTDTQYF.

The rearrangement joins TRBV5-6 to TRBJ2-3; D is uncertain. The CDR3 runs 14 residues. Germline values: CDR1 SGHDT, CDR2 YYEEEE. Trimming took off 0 bases at V and 5 bases at J, with 10 bases between the two ends. The DNA for the CDR3 is TGTGCCAGCAGCTTGGGTGGAACACAAGATACGCAGTATTTT. This codes for CASSLGGTQDTQYF. Full variable domain (rest looked up from reference TRBV5-6 and TRBJ2-3): DAGVTQSPTHLIKTRGQQVTLRCSPKSGHDTVSWYQQALGQGPQFIFQYYEEEERQRGNFPDRFSGHQFPNYSSELNVNALLLGDSALYLCASSLGGTQDTQYFGPGTRLTVL.

About this clonotype: At one boundary the junction diverges from the germline segment, which might be a read error. CDR3 region: CASSPESLANEQFF. In DNA form, the CDR3 reads TGCGCCAGCAGCCCAGAATCACTAGCCAATGAGCAGTTCTTC. The genes are TRBV3-1 and TRBJ2-1; D may be TRBD2 (6 bases). This CDR3 region has 14 residues. CDR1 is LGHDT, CDR2 YNNKEL, per germline (reference sequence).

This clonotype was counted a few times. CDR3 in amino acids: CASSESRESSYNEQFF. DNA for the CDR3: TGTGCCAGCAGTGAAAGCAGAGAAAGCTCCTACAATGAGCAGTTCTTC. The chain couples TRBV25-1 to TRBJ2-1; D call uncertain. The CDR3 covers 16 residues. Germline V gene lookup returns CDR1 MGHDK and CDR2 SYGVNS. The ends were cut back, 2 bases at V and 0 bases at J, with 11 bases in the middle.